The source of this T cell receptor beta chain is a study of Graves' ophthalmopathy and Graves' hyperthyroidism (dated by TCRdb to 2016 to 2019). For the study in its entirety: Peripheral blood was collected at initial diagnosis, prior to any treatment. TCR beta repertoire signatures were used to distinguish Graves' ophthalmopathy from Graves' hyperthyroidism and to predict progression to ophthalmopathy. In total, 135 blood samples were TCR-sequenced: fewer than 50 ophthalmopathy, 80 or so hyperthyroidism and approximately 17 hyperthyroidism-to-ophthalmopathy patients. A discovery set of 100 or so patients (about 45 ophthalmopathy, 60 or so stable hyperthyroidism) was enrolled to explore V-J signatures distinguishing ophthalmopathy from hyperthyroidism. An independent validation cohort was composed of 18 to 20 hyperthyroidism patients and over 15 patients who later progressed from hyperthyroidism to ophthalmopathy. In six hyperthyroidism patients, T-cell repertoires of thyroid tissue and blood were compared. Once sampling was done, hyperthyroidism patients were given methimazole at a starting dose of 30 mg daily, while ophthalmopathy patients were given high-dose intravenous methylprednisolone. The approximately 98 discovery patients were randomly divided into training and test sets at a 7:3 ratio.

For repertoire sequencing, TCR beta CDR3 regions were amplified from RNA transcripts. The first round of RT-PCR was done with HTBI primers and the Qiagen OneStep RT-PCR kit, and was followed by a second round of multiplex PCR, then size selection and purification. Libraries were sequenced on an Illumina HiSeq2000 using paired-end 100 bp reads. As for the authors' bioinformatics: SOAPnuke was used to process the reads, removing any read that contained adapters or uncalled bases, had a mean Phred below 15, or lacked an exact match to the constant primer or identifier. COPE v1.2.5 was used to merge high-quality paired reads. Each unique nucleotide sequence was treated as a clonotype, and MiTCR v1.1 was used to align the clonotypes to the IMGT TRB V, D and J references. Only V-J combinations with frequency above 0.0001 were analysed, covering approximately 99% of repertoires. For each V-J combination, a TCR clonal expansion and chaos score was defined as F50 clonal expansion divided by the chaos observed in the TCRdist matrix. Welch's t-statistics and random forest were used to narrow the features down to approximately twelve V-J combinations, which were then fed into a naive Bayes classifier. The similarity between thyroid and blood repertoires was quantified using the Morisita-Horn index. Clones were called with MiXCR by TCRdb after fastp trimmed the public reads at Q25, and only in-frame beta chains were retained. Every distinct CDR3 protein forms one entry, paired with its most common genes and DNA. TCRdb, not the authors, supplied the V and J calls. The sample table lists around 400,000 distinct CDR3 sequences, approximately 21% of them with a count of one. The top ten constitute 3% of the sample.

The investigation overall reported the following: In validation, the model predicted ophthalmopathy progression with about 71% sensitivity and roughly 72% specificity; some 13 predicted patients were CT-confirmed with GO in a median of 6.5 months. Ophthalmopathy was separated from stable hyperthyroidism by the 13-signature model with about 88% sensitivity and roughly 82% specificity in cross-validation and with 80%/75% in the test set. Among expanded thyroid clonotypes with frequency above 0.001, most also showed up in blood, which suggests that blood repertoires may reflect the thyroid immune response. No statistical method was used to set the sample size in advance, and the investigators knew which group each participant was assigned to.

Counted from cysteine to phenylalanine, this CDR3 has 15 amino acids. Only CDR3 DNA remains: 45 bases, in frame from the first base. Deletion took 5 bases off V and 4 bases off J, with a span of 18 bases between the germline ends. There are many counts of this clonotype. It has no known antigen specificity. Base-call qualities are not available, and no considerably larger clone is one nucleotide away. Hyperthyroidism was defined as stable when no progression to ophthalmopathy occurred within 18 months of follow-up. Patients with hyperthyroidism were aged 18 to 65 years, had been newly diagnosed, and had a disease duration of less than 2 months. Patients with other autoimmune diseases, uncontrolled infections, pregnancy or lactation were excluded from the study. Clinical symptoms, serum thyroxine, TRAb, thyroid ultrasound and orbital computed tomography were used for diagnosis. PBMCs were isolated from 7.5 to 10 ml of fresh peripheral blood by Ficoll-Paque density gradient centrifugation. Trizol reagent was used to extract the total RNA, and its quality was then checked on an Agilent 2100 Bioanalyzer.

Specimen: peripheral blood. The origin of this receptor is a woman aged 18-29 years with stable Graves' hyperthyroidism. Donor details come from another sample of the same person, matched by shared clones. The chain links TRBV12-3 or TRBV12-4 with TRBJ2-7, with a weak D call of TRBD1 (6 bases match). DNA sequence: TGTGCCAGCAGTCTATCTTCCGGACAGCAGTACGAGCAGTACTTC. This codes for CASSLSSGQQYEQYF.